This T cell receptor (beta chain) came from a study of T-cell memory formation after mild COVID-19. About the study: TCR clusters were mostly confined to one donor each.

General study points: Several responding clones turned up in pre-infection memory, indicating that cross-reactive memory may have taken part. CD4+ contracting clones were mainly CM and EM; CD8+ ones, EMRA.

V was pared by 3 bases and J by 0 bases, with 20 bases between. Germline values: CDR1 SGHRS, CDR2 YFSETQ. The CDR3 is 18 amino acids. MiXCR, applied by TCRdb to the 5' RACE reads, yields one record per CDR3 protein. The sample includes a few hundred thousand distinct CDR3 sequences, about 23% of them seen just once. On this clonotype itself: No antigen is known for it.

The sequence came from an adult woman who had mild COVID-19 (a few samples of this study predate the infection). Cell type and time point are not known. The sequenced sample was PBMCs or a T cell subset sorted from them (not recorded which). The genes are TRBV5-1 and TRBJ2-3, with D tentatively TRBD2 (6 bases). The chain's CDR3 is CASSWTLTSVKSTDTQYF. For the CDR3, the DNA is TGCGCCAGCAGCTGGACCCTGACTAGTGTGAAAAGCACAGATACGCAGTATTTT.